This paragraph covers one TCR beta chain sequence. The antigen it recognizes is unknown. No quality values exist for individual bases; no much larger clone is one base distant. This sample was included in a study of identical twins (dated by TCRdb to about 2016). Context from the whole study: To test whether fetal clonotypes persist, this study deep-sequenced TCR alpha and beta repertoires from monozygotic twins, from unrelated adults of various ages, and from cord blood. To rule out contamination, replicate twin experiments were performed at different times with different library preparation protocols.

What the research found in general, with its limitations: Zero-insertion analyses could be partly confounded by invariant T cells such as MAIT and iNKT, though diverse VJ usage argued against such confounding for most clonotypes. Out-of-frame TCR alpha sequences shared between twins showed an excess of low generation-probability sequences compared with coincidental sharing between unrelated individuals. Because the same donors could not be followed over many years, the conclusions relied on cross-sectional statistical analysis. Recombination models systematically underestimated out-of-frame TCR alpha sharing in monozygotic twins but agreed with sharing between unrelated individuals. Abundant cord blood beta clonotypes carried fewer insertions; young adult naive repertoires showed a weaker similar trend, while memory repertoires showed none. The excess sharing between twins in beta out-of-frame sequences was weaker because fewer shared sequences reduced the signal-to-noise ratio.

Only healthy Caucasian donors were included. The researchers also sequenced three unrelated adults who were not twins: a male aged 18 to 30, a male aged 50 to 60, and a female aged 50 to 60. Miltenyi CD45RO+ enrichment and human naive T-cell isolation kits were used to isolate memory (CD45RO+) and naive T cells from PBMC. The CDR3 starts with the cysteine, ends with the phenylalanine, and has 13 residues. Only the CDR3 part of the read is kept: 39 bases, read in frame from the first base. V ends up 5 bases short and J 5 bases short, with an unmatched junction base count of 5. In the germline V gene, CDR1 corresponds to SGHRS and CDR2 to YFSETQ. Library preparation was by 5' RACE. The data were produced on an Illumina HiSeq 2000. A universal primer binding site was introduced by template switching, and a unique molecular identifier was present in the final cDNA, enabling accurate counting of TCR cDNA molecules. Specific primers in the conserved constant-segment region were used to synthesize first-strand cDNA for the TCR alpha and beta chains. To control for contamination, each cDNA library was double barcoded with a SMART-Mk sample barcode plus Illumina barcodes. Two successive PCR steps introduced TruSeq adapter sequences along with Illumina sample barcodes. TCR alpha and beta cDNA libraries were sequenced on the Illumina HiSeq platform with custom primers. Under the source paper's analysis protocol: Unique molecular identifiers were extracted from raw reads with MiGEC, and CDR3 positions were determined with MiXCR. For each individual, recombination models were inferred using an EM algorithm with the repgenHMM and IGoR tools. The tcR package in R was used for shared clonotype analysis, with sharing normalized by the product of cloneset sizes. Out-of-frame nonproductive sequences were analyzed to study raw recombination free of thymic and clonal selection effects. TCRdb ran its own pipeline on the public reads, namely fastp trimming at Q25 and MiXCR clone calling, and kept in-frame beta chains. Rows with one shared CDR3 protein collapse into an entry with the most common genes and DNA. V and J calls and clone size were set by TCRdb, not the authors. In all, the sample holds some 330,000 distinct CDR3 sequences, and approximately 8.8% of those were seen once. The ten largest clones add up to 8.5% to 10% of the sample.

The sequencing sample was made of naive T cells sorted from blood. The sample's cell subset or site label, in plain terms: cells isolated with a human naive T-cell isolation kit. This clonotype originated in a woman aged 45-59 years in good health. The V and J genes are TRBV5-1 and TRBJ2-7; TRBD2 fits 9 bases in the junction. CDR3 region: CASSLAGVHEQYF. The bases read TGCGCCAGCAGTTTAGCGGGAGTGCACGAGCAGTACTTC. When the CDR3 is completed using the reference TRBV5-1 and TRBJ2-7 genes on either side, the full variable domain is KAGVTQTPRYLIKTRGQQVTLSCSPISGHRSVSWYQQTPGQGLQFLFEYFSETQRNKGNFPGRFSGRQFSNSRSEMNVSTLELGDSALYLCASSLAGVHEQYFGPGTRLTVT.